Each of the 2 T cell receptor beta chains below was sequenced from the same sample in a study of sequential checkpoint blockade in melanoma. Stated treatment: randomized to nivolumab then ipilimumab (arm A) or the reverse (arm B). Clones were sequenced by immunoSEQ multiplex PCR, and TCRdb holds only the in-frame ones, with some missing. The sample shows 4,000 to 5,000 clones, more than 20% of them seen only once. The sequences come from tumor tissue (inferred from file names), collected from a patient given nivolumab and ipilimumab in sequence. All receptors come from a human donor with melanoma.

This clone was recorded at least ten times. The rearrangement links TRBV11-3 to TRBJ1-2; 7 bases fit TRBD1. The junction had 4 bases not matched to a gene; V was cut back by 5 bases and J by 1 base. The CDR3 is made up of 14 amino acids. From germline, CDR1 is SGHNT and CDR2 YENEEA. CDR3 protein: CASSGRDSNYGYTF. Here the CDR3 DNA reads TGTGCCAGCAGCGGCCGGGACAGTAACTATGGCTACACCTTC.

The rearrangement joins TRBV5-1 to TRBJ2-5; D unclear. Trimming cost V 0 bases and J 5 bases, with 11 bases left between them. Germline values: CDR1 SGHRS, CDR2 YFSETQ. There are 14 residues in the CDR3. The CDR3 nucleotides are TGCGCCAGCAGCTTGGGAGCGAGCGTGGAGACCCAGTACTTC. It specifies CASSLGASVETQYF. The full variable domain, its missing parts supplied by reference TRBV5-1 and TRBJ2-5, is KAGVTQTPRYLIKTRGQQVTLSCSPISGHRSVSWYQQTPGQGLQFLFEYFSETQRNKGNFPGRFSGRQFSNSRSEMNVSTLELGDSALYLCASSLGASVETQYFGPGTRLLVL.